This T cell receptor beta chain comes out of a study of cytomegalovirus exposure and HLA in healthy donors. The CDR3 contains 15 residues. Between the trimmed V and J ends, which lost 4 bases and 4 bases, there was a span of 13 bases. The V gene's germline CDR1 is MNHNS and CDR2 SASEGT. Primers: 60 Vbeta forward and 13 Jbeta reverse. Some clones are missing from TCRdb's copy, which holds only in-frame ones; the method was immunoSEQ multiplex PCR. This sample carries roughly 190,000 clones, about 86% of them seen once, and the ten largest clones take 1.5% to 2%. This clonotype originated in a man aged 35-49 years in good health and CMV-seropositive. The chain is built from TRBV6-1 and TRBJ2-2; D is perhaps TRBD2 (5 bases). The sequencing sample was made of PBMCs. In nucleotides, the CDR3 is TGTGCCAGCAGTGTTGAGGGAGTGGGCACCGGGGAGCTGTTTTTT. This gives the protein CASSVEGVGTGELFF.